A single sample is the source of the 2 T cell receptor beta chains below, sequenced in a study of blood T cell repertoires in COVID-19. The method was immunoSEQ multiplex PCR; TCRdb's version includes in-frame clones alone and lacks a portion of them. The table lists about 300,000 clones, approximately 91% of them singletons. The sample comprised PBMCs or T cells enriched from blood (not recorded which). The receptor source for this set is a woman between 40 and 55 years old who had recovered from COVID-19.

V usage is TRBV5-4 and J usage is TRBJ1-2; 11 bases agree with TRBD1. V was clipped by 4 bases and J by 8 bases; unmatched bases: 10. Germline CDR1 and CDR2: SGHNT and YYREEE (reference sequence). The CDR3 has 15 residues. The CDR3 protein is CASSQDRTGGKGYTF. CDR3 DNA: TGTGCCAGCAGCCAGGATCGGACAGGGGGCAAGGGCTACACCTTC. Variable domain in full (rest from reference TRBV5-4 and TRBJ1-2): ETGVTQSPTHLIKTRGQQVTLRCSSQSGHNTVSWYQQALGQGPQFIFQYYREEENGRGNFPPRFSGLQFPNYSSELNVNALELDDSALYLCASSQDRTGGKGYTFGSGTRLTVV.

To note about this clone: One end of the junction is discordant with germline, which a read error may explain. The CDR3 sequence: CASSRDSNTEAFF. The CDR3 DNA reads TGTGCTAGCAGCCGGGACAGCAACACTGAAGCTTTCTTT. The chain uses TRBV7-7 and TRBJ1-1; TRBD1 agrees at 7 bases. The germline CDR1 and CDR2 sequences are SSHAT and FNYEAQ (reference sequence). The length of the CDR3 is 13 residues.